The 10 T cell receptor beta chains below were found in one sample sequenced in a study of Tregs in tolerant kidney transplant recipients. TCRdb's copy holds only in-frame clones and misses some; the assay was immunoSEQ multiplex PCR. The sample's table shows tens of thousands of clones. Sequencing used CD4+ T cells from blood, obtained before the transplant. These receptors were taken from a human donor who received a combined kidney and bone marrow transplant.

The CDR3 bases that were read are TGCGCCAGCAGCTTTGGGACTAGTGAGTACGAG. It codes for CASSFGTSEYE. Given in full, the CDR3 is CASSFGTSEYEQYF. The chain couples TRBV5-1 to TRBJ2-7; 8 bases agree with TRBD2. The CDR3 end is not reached by the read, which stops 3 residues before it; the germline J gene fills it in. The germline gives CDR1 SGHRS, CDR2 YFSETQ. The CDR3 extends over 14 amino acids. V gave up 2 bases and J gave up 4 bases; unmatched junction bases: 5.

As to this clone: Read coverage stops 3 residues before the CDR3 terminus; the germline J gene supplies the remainder. This chain uses TRBV20-1 with TRBJ2-3, with 11 bases fitting TRBD2. The CDR3 contains 14 residues. Germline loops: CDR1 DFQATT, CDR2 SNEGSKA (reference sequence). Trimming cost V 5 bases and J 6 bases; bases outside gene matches: 7. Partial CDR3 DNA: TGCAGTGCTGGGGTAGCGGGAGGGGGGGATACG. Protein product: CSAGVAGGGDT. The full CDR3 sequence reads CSAGVAGGGDTQYF.

A word on this clone: The sequenced fragment ends 3 residues before the CDR3 boundary, so the rest is inferred from the germline J gene. The genes are TRBV7-8 and TRBJ2-3; D possibly corresponds to TRBD1 (5 bases). Germline V gene data show CDR1 as SGHVS and CDR2 as FQNEAQ. This CDR3 contains 16 residues. V was clipped by 1 base and J by 4 bases, with 15 bases between them. The covered CDR3 bases are TGTGCCAGCAGCTTAGACGCGGCAGGGAAATCAGATACG. Its translation is CASSLDAAGKSDT. In full, the CDR3 reads CASSLDAAGKSDTQYF.

The CDR3 DNA, read in part, is TGCAGCGTTGATAAGGGGGCGGGGGATACG. Translated: CSVDKGAGDT. The whole CDR3 protein is CSVDKGAGDTQYF. The V and J genes are TRBV29-1 and TRBJ2-3; the D gene is possibly TRBD1 (7 bases). With the read ending 3 residues before the CDR3 end, the germline J gene is used to fill in that end. This CDR3 is built from 13 residues. Germline V gene lookup returns CDR1 SQVTM and CDR2 ANQGSEA. Trimming cost V 3 bases and J 6 bases, with 13 bases left between them.

As for this clone: The read comes to an end 3 residues before the CDR3 does, leaving the germline J gene to fill in the end. The chain is built from TRBV5-1 and TRBJ2-1; D call uncertain. Germline V gene sequence: CDR1 SGHRS, CDR2 YFSETQ. Between the trimmed V and J ends, which lost 1 base and 5 bases, there was a span of 7 bases. This CDR3 has 13 residues. The DNA read from the CDR3 is TGCGCCAGCAGCTTGAGGCCCGACAATGAG. This encodes CASSLRPDNE. The entire CDR3 reads CASSLRPDNEQFF.

CDR3 loop: CAWSPGSGYEQFF. The part of the CDR3 DNA that was read is TGTGCCTGGAGTCCCGGGAGCGGCTATGAG. This chain joins TRBV30 and TRBJ2-1; weak D call: TRBD2 (6 bases). The read falls 3 residues short of the CDR3 end, and the missing part is taken from the germline J gene. Germline CDR1 reads GTSNPN; CDR2 reads SVGIG (reference sequence). Trimming took off 2 bases at V and 8 bases at J, with 13 bases between the two ends. This CDR3 comprises 13 residues.

As regards this clone: The read ends 3 residues before the CDR3 terminus; that terminus is restored from the germline J gene. The gene calls are TRBV16 and TRBJ1-5; a weak D match, TRBD1 (5 bases). The CDR3 extends over 15 amino acids. CDR1 is KGHSY, CDR2 FQNENV, per germline. Trimming removed 2 bases from V and 3 bases from J, with 11 bases in between. The CDR3: CASSQRGRINQPQHF. CDR3 bases read: TGTGCCAGCAGCCAACGGGGGAGGATCAATCAGCCC.

In regard to this clone: With the read ending 3 residues before the CDR3 end, the germline J gene is used to fill in that end. This chain joins TRBV10-3 and TRBJ1-3; D might be TRBD1 (5 bases). V gave up 3 bases and J gave up 3 bases, with 6 bases separating them. Per the germline V gene, CDR1 is ENHRY and CDR2 is SYGVKD. The CDR3 length is 13 residues. The CDR3 sequence: CAISETGGNTIYF. The DNA read from the CDR3 is TGTGCCATCAGTGAAACAGGTGGAAACACC.

Note on this clone: The CDR3 end is not reached by the read, which stops 3 residues before it; the germline J gene fills it in. The chain recombines TRBV5-5 with TRBJ1-2, with TRBD1 matching over 7 bases. CDR1 is SGHKS, CDR2 YYEKEE, per germline (reference sequence). The CDR3 sequence is 15 residues long. This CDR3 reads CASSQYNRGLQGYTF. Partial CDR3 DNA: TGTGCCAGCAGCCAATATAACAGGGGATTACAGGGC.

A note on this clone: The read terminates 3 residues before the CDR3 end, so the remaining end is supplied by the germline J gene. V gene TRBV7-8 combines with J gene TRBJ2-7, with 12 bases matching TRBD2. In germline, CDR1 is SGHVS, CDR2 FQNEAQ. Unmatched junction bases numbered 7, after V lost 4 bases and J lost 3 bases. CDR3 length: 16 amino acids. The DNA read from the CDR3 is TGTGCCAGCAGCTCCCACGGACTAGCGGGATACTACGAG. Translation gives CASSSHGLAGYYE. The full CDR3 sequence reads CASSSHGLAGYYEQYF.